Sequencing of this T cell receptor (beta chain) was carried out in a study of tumor-infiltrating lymphocytes in primary liver carcinoma. From approximately 0.5 ug of total RNA, TCR beta-specific cDNA was reverse-transcribed using a constant-region primer. What produced the TCR beta libraries was three nested multiplex PCR rounds using slightly modified ARM-PCR. For roughly 10 cycles apiece, the opening two PCR rounds ran with TRBV1-TRBV30 forward primers and a C-beta reverse primer. Via MiXCR, TCRdb re-called the multiplex PCR reads, giving one row per CDR3 protein. Of more than 150,000 distinct CDR3 sequences in the sample, 50% to 75% are singletons; the top ten hold approximately 67%. Unsorted whole blood served as the source of blood RNA, and germline DNA was extracted as well. Findings and caveats of the study: Overlap in tumor-adjacent and tumor-blood pairs fell below that of tumor region pairs.

Regarding this clonotype: Antigen specificity is unknown.

This CDR3 comprises 16 residues. Trimming shortened V by 0 bases and J by 1 base, and 13 bases separated the two germline ends. Germline V lookup: CDR1 MNHEY, CDR2 SVGAGI. The material sequenced was peripheral blood. This chain uses TRBV6-5 with TRBJ2-7, with unresolved D. This TCR was recovered from a man aged 35 to 55 with primary liver carcinoma and hepatitis B virus infection. CDR3 protein: CASSYSWAALSYEQYF. CDR3 nucleotides: TGTGCCAGCAGTTACTCCTGGGCAGCGCTTTCCTACGAGCAGTACTTC.